This T cell receptor beta chain was profiled in a study of blood T cells in healthy people across ages. Using a J-beta primer mix together with a sample-barcoded 5' primer, a second PCR was run for roughly 7 to 11 cycles. TCRdb reanalysed the 5' RACE reads using MiXCR and keeps one entry per CDR3 protein. The repertoire holds approximately 680,000 distinct CDR3 sequences, with 32% as singletons. The V gene end was trimmed by 3 bases and the J gene end by 3 bases; junction bases not matched to a gene: 5. The CDR3 runs to 15 residues. Isolation of PBMCs gave at least 7 million cells per sample. No fewer than 6 micrograms of total RNA were isolated from every sample.

This clonotype was obtained from a woman older than 75 in good health. Material for sequencing was blood. The gene calls are TRBV12-3 or TRBV12-4 and TRBJ1-1; 9 bases line up with TRBD1. The CDR3 DNA reads as TGTGCCAGCAGTTTCACACAGGGGGCGGACACTGAAGCTTTCTTT. It specifies CASSFTQGADTEAFF.